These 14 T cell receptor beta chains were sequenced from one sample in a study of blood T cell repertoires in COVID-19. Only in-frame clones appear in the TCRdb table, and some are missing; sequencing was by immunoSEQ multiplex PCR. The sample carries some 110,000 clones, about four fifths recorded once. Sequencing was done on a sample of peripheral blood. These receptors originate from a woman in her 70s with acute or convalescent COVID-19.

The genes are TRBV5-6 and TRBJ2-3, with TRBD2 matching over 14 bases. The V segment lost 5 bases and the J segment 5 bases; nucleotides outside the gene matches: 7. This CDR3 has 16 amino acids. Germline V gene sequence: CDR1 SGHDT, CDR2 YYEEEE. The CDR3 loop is CASRPGLAGGIDTQYF. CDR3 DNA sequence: TGTGCCAGCAGACCAGGACTAGCGGGAGGAATAGATACGCAGTATTTT.

The CDR3: CAWSVNFPSYEQYF. The CDR3 DNA is TGTGCCTGGAGTGTAAATTTTCCTTCTTACGAGCAGTACTTC. This rearrangement joins TRBV30 to TRBJ2-7; D is ambiguous. Germline V CDR1 and CDR2: GTSNPN, SVGIG (reference sequence). V lost 0 bases to trimming and J lost 4 bases, with 13 bases between them. The CDR3 sequence is 14 residues long. Based on the CDR3 plus reference TRBV30 and TRBJ2-7, the full variable domain is SQTIHQWPATLVQPVGSPLSLECTVEGTSNPNLYWYRQAAGRGLQLLFYSVGIGQISSEVPQNLSASRPQDRQFILSSKKLLLSDSGFYLCAWSVNFPSYEQYFGPGTRLTVT.

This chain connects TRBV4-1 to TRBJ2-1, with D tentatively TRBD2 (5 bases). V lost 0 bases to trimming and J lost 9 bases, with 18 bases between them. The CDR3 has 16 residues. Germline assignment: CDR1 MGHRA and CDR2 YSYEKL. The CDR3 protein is CASSQDTRYTFGEQFF. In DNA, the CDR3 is TGCGCCAGCAGCCAAGACACTAGGTATACCTTTGGTGAGCAGTTCTTC.

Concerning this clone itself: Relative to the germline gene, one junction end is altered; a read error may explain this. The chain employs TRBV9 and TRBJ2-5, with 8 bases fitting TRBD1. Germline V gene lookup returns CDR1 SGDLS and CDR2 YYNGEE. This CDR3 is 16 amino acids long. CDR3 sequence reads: CASGVNYGQGGETQYF. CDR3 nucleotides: TGTGCCAGCGGCGTAAACTACGGACAGGGCGGAGAGACCCAGTACTTC.

The CDR3: CASSTGTVSGNTIYF. The DNA for the CDR3 is TGTGCCAGCAGCACCGGGACAGTCTCTGGAAACACCATATATTTT. The gene calls are TRBV5-5 and TRBJ1-3, with 7 bases matching TRBD1. J gave up 0 bases and V 4 bases, and 4 bases lay outside the gene matches. The CDR3 spans 15 residues. From germline, CDR1 is SGHKS and CDR2 YYEKEE (reference sequence).

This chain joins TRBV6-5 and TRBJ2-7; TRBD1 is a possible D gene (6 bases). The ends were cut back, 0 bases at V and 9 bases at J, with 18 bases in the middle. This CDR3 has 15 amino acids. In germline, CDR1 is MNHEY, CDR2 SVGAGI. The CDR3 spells CASSYSGSNRVAQYF. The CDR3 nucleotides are TGTGCCAGCAGTTACTCTGGTTCTAACAGGGTGGCGCAGTACTTC.

CDR3 loop: CASSGTGRETQYF. In nucleotides, the CDR3 is TGCGCCAGCAGCGGGACAGGGCGGGAGACCCAGTACTTC. V and J are TRBV5-1 and TRBJ2-5; 9 bases match TRBD1. CDR3 length equals 13 residues. Germline values: CDR1 SGHRS, CDR2 YFSETQ. The V segment lost 4 bases and the J segment 5 bases; nucleotides outside the gene matches: 3.

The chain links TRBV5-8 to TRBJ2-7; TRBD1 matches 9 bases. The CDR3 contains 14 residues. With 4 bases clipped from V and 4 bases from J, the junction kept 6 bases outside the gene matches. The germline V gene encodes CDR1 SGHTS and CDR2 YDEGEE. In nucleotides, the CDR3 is TGTGCCAGCAGCACCGGGACAGGGCTTTACGAGCAGTACTTC. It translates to CASSTGTGLYEQYF. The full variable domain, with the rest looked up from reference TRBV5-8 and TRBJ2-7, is EAGVTQSPTHLIKTRGQQATLRCSPISGHTSVYWYQQALGLGLQFLLWYDEGEERNRGNFPPRFSGRQFPNYSSELNVNALELEDSALYLCASSTGTGLYEQYFGPGTRLTVT.

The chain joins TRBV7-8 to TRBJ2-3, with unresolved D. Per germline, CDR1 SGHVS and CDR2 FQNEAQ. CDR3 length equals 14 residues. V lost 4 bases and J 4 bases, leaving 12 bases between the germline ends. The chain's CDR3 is CASSSFGGSDTQYF. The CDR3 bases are TGTGCCAGCAGCTCCTTTGGCGGTTCAGATACGCAGTATTTT. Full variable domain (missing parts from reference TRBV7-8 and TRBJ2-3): GAGVSQSPRYKVAKRGQDVALRCDPISGHVSLFWYQQALGQGPEFLTYFQNEAQLDKSGLPSDRFFAERPEGSVSTLKIQRTQQEDSAVYLCASSSFGGSDTQYFGPGTRLTVL.

CDR3 residues: CASSLWGGTTEAFF. CDR3 coding DNA: TGCGCCAGCAGCTTGTGGGGGGGGACCACTGAAGCTTTCTTT. The chain is built from TRBV5-1 and TRBJ1-1; TRBD1 is a possible D gene (5 bases). V was pared by 1 base and J by 4 bases, with 11 bases between. Germline V gene data show CDR1 as SGHRS and CDR2 as YFSETQ. This CDR3 has 14 amino acids.

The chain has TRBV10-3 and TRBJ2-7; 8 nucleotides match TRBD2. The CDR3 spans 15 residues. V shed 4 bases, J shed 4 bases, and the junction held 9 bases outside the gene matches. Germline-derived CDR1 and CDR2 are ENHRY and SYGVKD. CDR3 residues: CAISGLAGGPYEQYF. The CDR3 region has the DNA TGTGCCATCAGTGGTTTGGCGGGAGGCCCTTACGAGCAGTACTTC.

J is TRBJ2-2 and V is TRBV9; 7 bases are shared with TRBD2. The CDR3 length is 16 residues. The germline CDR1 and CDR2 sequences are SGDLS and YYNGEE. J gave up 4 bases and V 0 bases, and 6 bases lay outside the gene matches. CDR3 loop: CASSVGHGRTTGELFF. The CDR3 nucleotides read TGTGCCAGCAGCGTAGGTCACGGGAGGACCACCGGGGAGCTGTTTTTT.

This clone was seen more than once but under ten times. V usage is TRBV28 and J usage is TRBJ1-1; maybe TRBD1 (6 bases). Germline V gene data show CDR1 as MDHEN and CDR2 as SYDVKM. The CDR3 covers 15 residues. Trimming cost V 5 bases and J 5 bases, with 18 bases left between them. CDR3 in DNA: TGTGCCAGCAGTCCCGCCGGGACGAGGGGGACTGAAGCTTTCTTT. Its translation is CASSPAGTRGTEAFF.

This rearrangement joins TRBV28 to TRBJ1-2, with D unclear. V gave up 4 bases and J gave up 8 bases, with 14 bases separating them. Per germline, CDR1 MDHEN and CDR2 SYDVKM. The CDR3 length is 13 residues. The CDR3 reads CASSSAGAEGYTF. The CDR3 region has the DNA TGTGCCAGCAGTTCCGCGGGAGCAGAGGGCTACACCTTC.